The entry below gives a single T cell receptor (beta chain) sequence along with its context. This entry belongs to a study of T cell responses to AZD1222 COVID-19 vaccine. Germline V CDR1 and CDR2: LNHNV, YYDKDF (reference sequence). The V end was cut by 8 bases, the J end by 7 bases, with 14 bases between. The CDR3 covers 12 residues. Some clones are missing from TCRdb's copy, which holds only in-frame ones; the method was immunoSEQ multiplex PCR. The sample carries 130,000 to 150,000 clones, over 75% recorded once. The sample consisted of peripheral blood, taken on day 0 of AZD1222 vaccination. The chain uses TRBV15 and TRBJ1-1; a possible D gene is TRBD1 (6 bases). This clonotype originated in an adult in good health. DNA for the CDR3: TGTGCCACCGGCGGGGGGCGTGATGAAGCTTTCTTT. Protein sequence: CATGGGRDEAFF.